One and the same sample provided the 18 T cell receptor beta chains below, sequenced in a study of blood T cells in healthy people across ages. Primers used in a second PCR of roughly 7 to 11 cycles were a sample-barcoded 5' primer and a J-beta primer mix. TCRdb reprocessed the 5' RACE reads with MiXCR, giving one entry per CDR3 protein. The sample records some 900,000 distinct CDR3 sequences, around 26% being singletons. The source material was blood. The receptors originated from an elderly woman in good health.

The chain is built from TRBV20-1 and TRBJ1-1, with D uncertain. The germline V and J ends were trimmed by 6 bases and 2 bases, with 16 bases remaining between them. The germline V gene encodes CDR1 DFQATT and CDR2 SNEGSKA (reference sequence). The CDR3 runs 14 residues. CDR3 DNA: TGCAGTGCGAAGTGGCTACAATCCAACACTGAAGCTTTCTTT. As protein: CSAKWLQSNTEAFF.

This clonotype has at least ten counts. The chain links TRBV20-1 to TRBJ2-5, with TRBD1 matching 12 bases. CDR3 length equals 13 residues. The V gene's germline CDR1 is DFQATT and CDR2 SNEGSKA (reference sequence). CDR3 in amino acids: CRAGQGAVETQYF. For the CDR3, the DNA is TGCAGGGCGGGACAGGGGGCCGTTGAGACCCAGTACTTC.

This clonotype showed up many times. The chain carries TRBV7-2 and TRBJ2-7, with 8 bases identical to TRBD2. CDR1 and CDR2 (germline): SGHTA, FQGNSA. With 9 bases clipped from V and 0 bases from J, the junction kept 7 bases outside the gene matches. This CDR3 spans 14 amino acids. CDR3 region: CASNGGGPSYEQYF. The CDR3 DNA reads TGTGCCAGTAATGGCGGGGGGCCCTCCTACGAGCAGTACTTC.

The V and J genes are TRBV11-2 and TRBJ1-1; no firm D call. CDR1 and CDR2 from the germline V gene are SGHAT and FQNNGV. Trimming pared 8 bases from V and 0 bases from J, leaving 7 bases between. This CDR3 is 12 amino acids long. For the CDR3, the DNA is TGTGCCAGCGGCATCATGAACACTGAAGCTTTCTTT. Translated: CASGIMNTEAFF.

The rearrangement links TRBV5-1 to TRBJ2-3; 7 bases line up with TRBD1. Germline V CDR1 and CDR2: SGHRS, YFSETQ. This CDR3 spans 15 amino acids. V dropped 4 bases and J dropped 1; count of bases not matched to a gene: 6. This CDR3 reads CASSQQGFGTDTQYF. The CDR3 DNA reads as TGCGCCAGCAGCCAACAGGGGTTTGGCACAGATACGCAGTATTTT.

Comments on this clonotype: Possible read error: a much larger clone is one base away. The chain links TRBV3-1 to TRBJ2-7; D is perhaps TRBD2 (7 bases). V lost 4 bases to trimming and J lost 3 bases, with 13 bases between them. Germline V gene lookup returns CDR1 LGHDT and CDR2 YNNKEL (reference sequence). The CDR3 extends over 14 amino acids. The CDR3 spells CASSLAGAYYEQYV. The CDR3 DNA reads TGTGCCAGCAGCCTGGCGGGGGCCTACTACGAGCAGTACGTC.

This chain uses TRBV20-1 with TRBJ2-3, with TRBD2 matching over 14 bases. The CDR3 extends over 14 amino acids. The germline V gene has CDR1 DFQATT and CDR2 SNEGSKA (reference sequence). The CDR3 loop is CKVPGLAGEDTQYF. Written as DNA, the CDR3 is TGCAAAGTACCGGGACTAGCGGGAGAAGATACGCAGTATTTT.

This clonotype has more than one count but fewer than ten. The chain joins TRBV11-1 to TRBJ1-6; a possible D gene is TRBD1 (6 bases). Trimming left V 5 bases short and J 8 bases short, with 13 bases between. Germline V CDR1 and CDR2: SGHAT, FQDESV (reference sequence). This CDR3 comprises 14 residues. Written as DNA, the CDR3 is TGTGCCAGCAGCGTAACAGGGCCACATTCACCCCTCCACTTT. It specifies CASSVTGPHSPLHF.

The chain couples TRBV4-1 to TRBJ2-4; 9 nucleotides agree with TRBD2. Germline V gene data show CDR1 as MGHRA and CDR2 as YSYEKL. CDR3 size: 21 residues. V shed 0 bases and J 0 bases; nucleotides not matched to a gene: 15. CDR3 bases: TGCGCCAGCAGCCAAGACCCCCTAGGGCGGGGGGGGCAATTAGCCAAAAACATTCAGTACTTC. Amino acids: CASSQDPLGRGGQLAKNIQYF.

Remarks on this clonotype: This could be a read error, since a much larger clone is one nucleotide away. The CDR3 DNA reads as TGCAGTGCTAGGGGCCCGCGGGGGAACACAGATACGCAGTATTTT. This translates into CSARGPRGNTDTQYF. V is TRBV20-1 and J is TRBJ2-3; TRBD2 matches at 7 bases. The germline V gene has CDR1 DFQATT and CDR2 SNEGSKA (reference sequence). This CDR3 spans 15 amino acids. With V trimmed by 3 bases and J by 2 bases, 8 bases remained unmatched.

V gene TRBV5-1 combines with J gene TRBJ2-7, with D perhaps TRBD2 (6 bases). V dropped 5 bases and J dropped 1 base, with 13 bases sitting between them. Germline V CDR1 and CDR2: SGHRS, YFSETQ. This CDR3 contains 14 residues. The CDR3 DNA is TGCGCCAGCAGGTCCCTTCGGGGGTCCTACGAGCAGTACTTC. This sequence encodes CASRSLRGSYEQYF.

The J gene is TRBJ1-2, the V gene TRBV20-1; the D gene is possibly TRBD1 (6 bases). The CDR3 contains 16 residues. CDR1 DFQATT and CDR2 SNEGSKA come from the germline V gene (reference sequence). Trimming left V 6 bases short and J 7 bases short, with 27 bases between. In DNA, the CDR3 is TGCAGTGCAGCTAGATTTCTGTTGGCAGGGACAAGTGGCTACACCTTC. This encodes CSAARFLLAGTSGYTF.

The chain combines TRBV11-2 with TRBJ1-2; 8 bases line up with TRBD1. The length of the CDR3 is 16 residues. Germline CDR1 and CDR2: SGHAT and FQNNGV. The ends lost 5 bases at V and 0 bases at J; junction bases unmatched: 8. CDR3 amino acids: CASSPPGTGPNYGYTF. Written as DNA, the CDR3 is TGTGCCAGCAGCCCGCCCGGGACAGGCCCTAACTATGGCTACACCTTC. Combining the CDR3 with reference TRBV11-2 and TRBJ1-2 gives the whole variable domain EAGVAQSPRYKIIEKRQSVAFWCNPISGHATLYWYQQILGQGPKLLIQFQNNGVVDDSQLPKDRFSAERLKGVDSTLKIQPAKLEDSAVYLCASSPPGTGPNYGYTFGSGTRLTVV.

This clonotype has just a few counts. The rearrangement uses TRBV7-2 and TRBJ2-2; 11 nucleotides align to TRBD1. With V trimmed by 3 bases and J by 5 bases, 5 bases remained unmatched. The germline gives CDR1 SGHTA, CDR2 FQGNSA. This CDR3 is 16 amino acids long. CDR3 region: CASSLGQGEGTGELFF. CDR3 coding DNA: TGTGCCAGCAGCTTGGGACAGGGGGAGGGAACCGGGGAGCTGTTTTTT.

Comments on this clonotype: A read error may explain this, as a much larger clone is one base away. V usage is TRBV5-1 and J usage is TRBJ2-7, with D possibly being TRBD2 (6 bases). Trimming cost V 0 bases and J 7 bases, with 17 bases left between them. Germline CDR1 and CDR2: SGHRS and YFSETQ. The CDR3 is 15 residues long. The CDR3 DNA sequence: TGCGCCAGCAGCTTGGCCATTGGAGGGGTAGATGAGCAGTACTTC. Encoded protein: CASSLAIGGVDEQYF.

This clonotype was seen only a few times. This chain links TRBV6-1 with TRBJ1-2, with TRBD1 identical over 8 bases. This CDR3 has 14 amino acids. Germline CDR1 reads MNHNS; CDR2 reads SASEGT. V lost 6 bases to trimming and J lost 6 bases; unmatched junction nucleotides: 9. The CDR3 sequence is CASSTGGSEHGYTF. CDR3 in DNA: TGTGCCAGCAGCACAGGGGGGTCGGAGCATGGCTACACCTTC.

The genes are TRBV6-2 or TRBV6-3 and TRBJ1-1, with unresolved D. Trimming shortened V by 7 bases and J by 0 bases, and 15 bases separated the two germline ends. The CDR3 has 15 amino acids. Germline assignment: CDR1 MNHEY and CDR2 SVGEGT. The DNA of the CDR3 is TGTGCCAGCATACACGGGAAATTAATGAACACTGAAGCTTTCTTT. It encodes CASIHGKLMNTEAFF.

The chain combines TRBV20-1 with TRBJ2-7, with 7 nucleotides matching TRBD2. This CDR3 is 12 amino acids long. In germline, CDR1 is DFQATT, CDR2 SNEGSKA (reference sequence). The DNA for the CDR3 is TGCAGCGGTGGGGACTACTCCTACGAGCAGTACTTC. This gives the protein CSGGDYSYEQYF.